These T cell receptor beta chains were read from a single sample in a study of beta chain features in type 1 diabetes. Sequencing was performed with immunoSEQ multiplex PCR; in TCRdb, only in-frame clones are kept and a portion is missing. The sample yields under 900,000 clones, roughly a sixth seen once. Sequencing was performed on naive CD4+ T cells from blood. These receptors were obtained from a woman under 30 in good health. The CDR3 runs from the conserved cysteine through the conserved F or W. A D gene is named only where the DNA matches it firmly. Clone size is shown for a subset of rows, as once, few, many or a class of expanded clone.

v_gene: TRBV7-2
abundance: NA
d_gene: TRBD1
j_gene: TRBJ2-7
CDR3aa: CASSLGIPTGWNEQYF
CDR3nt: TGTGCCAGCAGCTTAGGGATTCCGACAGGGTGGAACGAGCAGTACTTC

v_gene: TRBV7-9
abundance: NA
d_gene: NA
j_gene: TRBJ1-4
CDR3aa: CASSLAGGGIEKLFF
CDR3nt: TGTGCCAGCAGCTTAGCTGGTGGTGGGATAGAAAAACTGTTTTTT

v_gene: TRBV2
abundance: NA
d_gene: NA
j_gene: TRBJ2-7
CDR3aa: CASTADSYEQYF
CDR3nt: TGTGCCAGCACCGCCGACTCCTACGAGCAGTACTTC

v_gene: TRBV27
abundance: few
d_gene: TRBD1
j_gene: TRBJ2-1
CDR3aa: CASSEPGQGGNEQFF
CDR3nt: TGTGCCAGCAGTGAGCCGGGACAGGGCGGCAATGAGCAGTTCTTC

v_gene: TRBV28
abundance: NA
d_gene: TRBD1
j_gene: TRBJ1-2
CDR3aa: CASTGTGVYTF
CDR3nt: TGTGCCAGCACCGGGACAGGGGTATACACCTTC

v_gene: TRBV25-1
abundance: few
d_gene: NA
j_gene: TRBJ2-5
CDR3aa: CASSDDGGGKTQYF
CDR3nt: TGTGCCAGCAGTGACGATGGGGGCGGAAAGACCCAGTACTTC

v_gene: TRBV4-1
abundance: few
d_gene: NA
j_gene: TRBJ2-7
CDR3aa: CASSQDRIGIGSYEQYF
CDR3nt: TGCGCCAGCAGCCAAGATCGGATCGGGATAGGGTCCTACGAGCAGTACTTC

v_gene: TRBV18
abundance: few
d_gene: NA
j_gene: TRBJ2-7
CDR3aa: CASSPPGRINEQYF
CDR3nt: TGTGCCAGCTCACCACCGGGCAGGATTAACGAGCAGTACTTC

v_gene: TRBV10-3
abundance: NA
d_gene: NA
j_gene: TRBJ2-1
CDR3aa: CAISAKTSDNEQFF
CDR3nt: TGTGCCATCAGTGCCAAGACTAGTGACAATGAGCAGTTCTTC

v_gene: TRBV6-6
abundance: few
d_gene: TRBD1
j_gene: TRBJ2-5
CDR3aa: CASSPGTGLKETQYF
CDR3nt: TGTGCCAGCAGCCCCGGGACAGGATTGAAAGAGACCCAGTACTTC

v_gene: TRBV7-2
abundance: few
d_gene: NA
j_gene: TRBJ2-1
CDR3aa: CASSRWDEQFF
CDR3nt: TGTGCCAGCAGCCGGTGGGATGAGCAGTTCTTC

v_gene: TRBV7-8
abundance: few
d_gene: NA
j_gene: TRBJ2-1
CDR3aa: CASSGQGISNEQFF
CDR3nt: TGTGCCAGCAGCGGGCAGGGGATCTCCAATGAGCAGTTCTTC

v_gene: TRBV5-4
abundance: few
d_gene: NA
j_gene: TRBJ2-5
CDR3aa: CASSLLIMGFQETQYF
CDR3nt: TGTGCCAGCAGCTTGCTAATCATGGGGTTTCAGGAGACCCAGTACTTC

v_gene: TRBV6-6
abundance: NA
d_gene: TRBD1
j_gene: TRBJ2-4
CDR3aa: CASSYSGQGARNIQYF
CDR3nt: TGTGCCAGCAGTTACTCAGGACAGGGGGCGCGAAACATTCAGTACTTC

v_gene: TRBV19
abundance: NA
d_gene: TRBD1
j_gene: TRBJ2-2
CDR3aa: CASSPLPGQRTGELFF
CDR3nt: TGTGCCAGTAGCCCACTTCCGGGACAGCGCACCGGGGAGCTGTTTTTT

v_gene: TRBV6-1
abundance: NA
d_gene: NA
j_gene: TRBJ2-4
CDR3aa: CASSGTGRLLAKNIQYF
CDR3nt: TGTGCCAGCAGTGGAACCGGACGGTTACTAGCCAAAAACATTCAGTACTTC

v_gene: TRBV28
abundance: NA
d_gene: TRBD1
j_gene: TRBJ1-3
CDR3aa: CASSSLGQGSGNTIYF
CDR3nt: TGTGCCAGCAGTTCTCTTGGACAGGGCTCTGGAAACACCATATATTTT

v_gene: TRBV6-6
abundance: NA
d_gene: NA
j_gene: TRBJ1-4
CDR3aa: CASSPMEKLFF
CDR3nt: TGTGCCAGCAGCCCCATGGAAAAACTGTTTTTT

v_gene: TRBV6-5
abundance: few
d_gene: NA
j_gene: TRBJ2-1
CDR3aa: CASSYRGGRRNEQFF
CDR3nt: TGTGCCAGCAGTTACAGGGGGGGGAGAAGGAATGAGCAGTTCTTC

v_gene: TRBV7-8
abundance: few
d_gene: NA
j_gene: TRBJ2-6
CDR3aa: CASSSPSSGANVLTF
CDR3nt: TGTGCCAGCAGCTCTCCCTCCTCTGGGGCCAACGTCCTGACTTTC

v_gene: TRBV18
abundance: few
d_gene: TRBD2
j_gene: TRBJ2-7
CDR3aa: CASSPKAGGPRGYEQYF
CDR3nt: TGTGCCAGCTCACCCAAAGCGGGAGGGCCTCGCGGATACGAGCAGTACTTC

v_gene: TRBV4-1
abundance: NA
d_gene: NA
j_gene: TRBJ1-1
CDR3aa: CASSQVPLGSRTTEAFF
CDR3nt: TGCGCCAGCAGCCAAGTCCCCCTAGGCTCCCGGACCACTGAAGCTTTCTTT

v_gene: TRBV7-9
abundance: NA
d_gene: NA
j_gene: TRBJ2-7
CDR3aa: CASSQTNSYEQYF
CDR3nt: TGTGCCAGCAGCCAGACAAACTCCTACGAGCAGTACTTC

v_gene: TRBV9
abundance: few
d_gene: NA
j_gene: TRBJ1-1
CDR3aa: CASSVGLQNTEAFF
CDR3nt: TGTGCCAGCAGCGTAGGACTCCAGAACACTGAAGCTTTCTTT

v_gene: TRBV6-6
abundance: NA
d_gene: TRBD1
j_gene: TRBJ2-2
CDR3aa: CASSRQGQGAGELFF
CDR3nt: TGTGCCAGCAGTCGTCAGGGACAGGGGGCCGGGGAGCTGTTTTTT

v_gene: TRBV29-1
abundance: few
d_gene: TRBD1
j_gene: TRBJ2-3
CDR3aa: CSVEVGQGTVGTDTQYF
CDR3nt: TGCAGCGTTGAAGTGGGACAGGGGACAGTGGGCACAGATACGCAGTATTTT

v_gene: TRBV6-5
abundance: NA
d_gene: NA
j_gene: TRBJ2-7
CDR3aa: CASSRQTGTYEQYF
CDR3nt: TGTGCCAGCAGTAGACAGACAGGCACCTACGAGCAGTACTTC

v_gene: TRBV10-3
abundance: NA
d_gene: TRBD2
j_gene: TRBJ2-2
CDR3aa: CAISEGRAPNTGELFF
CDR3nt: TGTGCCATCAGTGAGGGGAGGGCCCCGAACACCGGGGAGCTGTTTTTT

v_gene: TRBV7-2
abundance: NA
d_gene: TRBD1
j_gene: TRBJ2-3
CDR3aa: CASSLGRGQGTTDTQYF
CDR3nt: TGTGCCAGCAGCTTAGGAAGGGGACAGGGAACCACAGATACGCAGTATTTT

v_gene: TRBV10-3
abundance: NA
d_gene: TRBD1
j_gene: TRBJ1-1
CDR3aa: CAIRGQGGGTEAFF
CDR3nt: TGTGCCATCAGGGGACAGGGGGGTGGGACTGAAGCTTTCTTT

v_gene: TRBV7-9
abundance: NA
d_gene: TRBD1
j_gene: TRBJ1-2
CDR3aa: CASSTTGTGYGYTF
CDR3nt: TGTGCCAGCAGCACGACCGGGACAGGATATGGCTACACCTTC

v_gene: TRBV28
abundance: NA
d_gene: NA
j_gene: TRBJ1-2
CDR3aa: CASSLRGSNYGYTF
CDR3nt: TGTGCCAGCAGTTTACGGGGAAGTAACTATGGCTACACCTTC

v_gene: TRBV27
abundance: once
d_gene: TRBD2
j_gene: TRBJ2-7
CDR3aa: CASSPRPGGERQYF
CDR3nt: TGTGCCAGCAGCCCCCGTCCGGGGGGGGAGAGGCAGTACTTC

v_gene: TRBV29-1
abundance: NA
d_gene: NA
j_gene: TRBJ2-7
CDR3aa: CSVIPRRGGPVHEQYF
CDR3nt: TGCAGCGTAATACCTCGGCGCGGAGGGCCGGTCCACGAGCAGTACTTC

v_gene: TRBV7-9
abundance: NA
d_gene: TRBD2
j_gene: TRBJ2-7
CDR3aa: CASSRTGGTSSYEQYF
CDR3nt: TGTGCCAGCAGTCGAACCGGTGGGACTAGTTCCTACGAGCAGTACTTC

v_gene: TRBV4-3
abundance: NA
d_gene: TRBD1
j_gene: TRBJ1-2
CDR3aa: CASSPRQGAYGYTF
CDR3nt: TGCGCCAGCAGCCCAAGACAGGGGGCTTATGGCTACACCTTC

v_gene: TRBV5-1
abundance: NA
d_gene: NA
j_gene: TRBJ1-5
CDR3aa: CASSLGSASNQPQHF
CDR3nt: TGCGCCAGCAGCTTAGGTTCGGCTAGCAATCAGCCCCAGCATTTT

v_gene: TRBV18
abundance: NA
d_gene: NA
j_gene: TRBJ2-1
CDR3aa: CASSQTTGNNEQFF
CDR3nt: TGTGCCAGCTCACAAACGACAGGTAACAATGAGCAGTTCTTC

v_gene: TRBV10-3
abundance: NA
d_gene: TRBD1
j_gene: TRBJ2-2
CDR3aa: CAISRRGGTVTGELFF
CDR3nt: TGTGCCATCAGTCGGAGAGGGGGCACCGTCACCGGGGAGCTGTTTTTT

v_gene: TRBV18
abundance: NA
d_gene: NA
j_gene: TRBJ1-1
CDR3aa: CASSPQAQGPNTEAFF
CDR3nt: TGTGCCAGCTCACCACAGGCCCAGGGCCCGAACACTGAAGCTTTCTTT

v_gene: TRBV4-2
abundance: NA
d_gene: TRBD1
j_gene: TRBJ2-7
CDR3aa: CASSHRTGQGSYEQYF
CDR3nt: TGTGCCAGCAGCCATCGAACGGGACAGGGATCCTACGAGCAGTACTTC

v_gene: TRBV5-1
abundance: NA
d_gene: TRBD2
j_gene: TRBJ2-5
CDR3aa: CASSSGLAGAETQYF
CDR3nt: TGCGCCAGCAGCTCGGGACTAGCGGGAGCGGAGACCCAGTACTTC

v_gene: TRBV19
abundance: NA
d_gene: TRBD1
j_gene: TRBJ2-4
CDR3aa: CASSTDRARSLNIQYF
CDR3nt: TGTGCCAGTAGTACGGACAGGGCTAGGAGTTTAAACATTCAGTACTTC

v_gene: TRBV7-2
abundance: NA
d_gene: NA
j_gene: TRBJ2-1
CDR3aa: CASSSGWGLTNNEQFF
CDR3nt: TGTGCCAGCAGCTCCGGCTGGGGACTCACCAACAATGAGCAGTTCTTC

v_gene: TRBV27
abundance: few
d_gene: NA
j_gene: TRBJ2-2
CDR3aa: CASSSQGELFF
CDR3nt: TGTGCCAGCAGTTCCCAGGGGGAGCTGTTTTTT